The 10 T cell receptor beta chains listed next were all sequenced from one sample in a study of early T cells in non-severe SARS-CoV-2 infection. A single record per CDR3 protein comes from TCRdb applying MiXCR to the 5' RACE reads. The profile shows about 45,000 distinct CDR3 sequences, around a tenth of them singletons. Specimen: whole blood. Every receptor here comes from an adult who was a healthcare worker with PCR-confirmed SARS-CoV-2 infection or an uninfected control (not recorded which).

This chain joins TRBV4-2 and TRBJ2-2; no reliable D call. Trimming removed 1 base at V and 5 bases at J, with 8 bases between. CDR1 LGHNA and CDR2 YNFKEQ come from the germline V gene. The CDR3 contains 14 residues. As DNA, the CDR3 is TGTGCCAGCAGCCAAGGACTTTCGACCGGGGAGCTGTTTTTT. Protein: CASSQGLSTGELFF.

Concerning this clonotype itself: One base away lies a much larger clone, so this may be a sequencing read error. The CDR3 here is CASSLANLRVNTGVLFF. The CDR3 DNA follows: TGCGCCAGCAGCTTGGCGAACCTCCGGGTCAACACCGGGGTGCTGTTTTTT. The chain uses TRBV5-1 and TRBJ2-2; TRBD2 is a possible D gene (5 bases). The V gene's germline CDR1 is SGHRS and CDR2 YFSETQ. The CDR3 extends over 17 amino acids.

At least ten counts were recorded for this clonotype. The chain combines TRBV6-5 with TRBJ2-7, with 9 bases fitting TRBD1. J was trimmed by 4 bases and V by 5 bases; bases with no gene match: 6. The CDR3 sequence is 14 residues long. Germline CDR1 reads MNHEY; CDR2 reads SVGAGI. CDR3 protein: CASSPRTGAYEQYF. CDR3 coding DNA: TGTGCCAGCAGTCCTCGGACAGGGGCTTACGAGCAGTACTTC.

This clonotype appeared a few times. The chain links TRBV29-1 to TRBJ1-4; D uncertain. Germline V gene sequence: CDR1 SQVTM, CDR2 ANQGSEA. The CDR3 sequence is 12 residues long. V gave up 0 bases and J gave up 13 bases, with 12 bases separating them. CDR3 in amino acids: CSVEDPGRRLFF. In nucleotides, the CDR3 is TGCAGCGTTGAAGATCCGGGAAGAAGACTGTTTTTT.

This CDR3 reads CATAPTGTGVSGANVLTF. CDR3 bases: TGTGCCACCGCCCCCACCGGGACAGGGGTTTCTGGGGCCAACGTCCTGACTTTC. The chain recombines TRBV12-3 or TRBV12-4 with TRBJ2-6; 10 bases agree with TRBD1. V shed 10 bases, J shed 1 base, and the junction held 13 bases outside the gene matches. The CDR3 has 18 amino acids.

This clonotype came up a few times. The CDR3 sequence is CASSRLAGYNEQFF. The CDR3 region has the DNA TGTGCCAGCAGCCGGCTAGCGGGATACAATGAGCAGTTCTTC. The genes are TRBV9 and TRBJ2-1, with TRBD2 matching over 9 bases. Germline lookup yields CDR1 SGDLS and CDR2 YYNGEE. The CDR3 is 14 amino acids. The V gene end was trimmed by 4 bases and the J gene end by 4 bases; junction bases not matched to a gene: 3.

The rearrangement joins TRBV29-1 to TRBJ2-5; 14 bases fit TRBD2. The CDR3 sequence is 14 residues long. Trimming at V came to 6 bases and at J to 6 bases, leaving 6 bases not matched to a gene. Germline loops: CDR1 SQVTM, CDR2 ANQGSEA. The CDR3 loop reads CSVGTSGSTKTQYF. The CDR3 DNA is TGCAGCGTCGGGACTAGCGGGAGTACTAAGACCCAGTACTTC.

The rearrangement joins TRBV5-1 to TRBJ2-6; D is uncertain. Germline-derived CDR1 and CDR2 are SGHRS and YFSETQ. The CDR3 sequence is 14 residues long. Trimming cost V 1 base and J 0 bases, with 2 bases left between them. The CDR3 spells CASSLLSGANVLTF. As DNA, the CDR3 is TGCGCCAGCAGCTTGCTCTCTGGGGCCAACGTCCTGACTTTC.

This clonotype was seen at least ten times. The chain has TRBV7-9 and TRBJ1-6, with D perhaps matching TRBD1 (5 bases). The CDR3 consists of 17 residues. Germline V gives CDR1 SEHNR, CDR2 FQNEAQ (reference sequence). Deletions cut 5 bases from V and 0 bases from J, with 14 bases between. CDR3 nucleotides: TGTGCCAGCAGCCCGAAGGGGAAGAGCTCCTATAATTCACCCCTCCACTTT. This translates into CASSPKGKSSYNSPLHF. Complete variable domain (other parts from reference TRBV7-9 and TRBJ1-6): DTGVSQNPRHKITKRGQNVTFRCDPISEHNRLYWYRQTLGQGPEFLTYFQNEAQLEKSRLLSDRFSAERPKGSFSTLEIQRTEQGDSAMYLCASSPKGKSSYNSPLHFGNGTRLTVT.

This rearrangement joins TRBV28 to TRBJ2-2; 8 nucleotides agree with TRBD1. V trimming: 2 bases; J trimming: 2 bases; junction bases outside the gene matches: 4. Per the germline V gene, CDR1 is MDHEN and CDR2 is SYDVKM. The CDR3 contains 16 residues. The DNA of the CDR3 is TGTGCCAGCAGTTTACACAGGGGGTTTAACACCGGGGAGCTGTTTTTT. It is translated as CASSLHRGFNTGELFF.